This T cell receptor (beta chain) emerged from a study of PD-1 blockade in classical Hodgkin lymphoma. Study as a whole: Administration of nivolumab to patients was at 3 mg/kg intravenously every 2 weeks. General study points: Newly diagnosed and completely responding patients shared comparable baseline diversity.

Notes on this clone: The antigen remains undetermined.

With V trimmed by 3 bases and J by 7 bases, 10 bases remained unmatched. CDR3 size: 16 residues. In germline, CDR1 is SGDLS, CDR2 YYNGEE. Produced via immunoSEQ multiplex PCR; TCRdb's table is partial and in-frame only. The sample lists about 39,000 clones, 77% occurring once. Regarding time point: cycle 4 day 1 (C4D1), after more than 5 weeks of nivolumab. No patient escaped relapse after autologous stem cell transplantation, and brentuximab vedotin exposure varied. This sequence was found in a human donor with classical Hodgkin lymphoma. The sequencing here drew on peripheral blood mononuclear cells (PBMCs), taken before the fourth cycle of nivolumab. The chain combines TRBV9 with TRBJ2-7, with TRBD2 identical over 13 bases. CDR3 in amino acids: CASSAGTSGVRGEQYF. The CDR3 DNA is TGTGCCAGCAGCGCGGGGACTAGCGGGGTCCGTGGAGAGCAGTACTTC.